This T cell receptor beta chain was retrieved from a study of blood T cell repertoires in COVID-19. The overall study: PBMCs, B-cell-depleted T cells, or T cells provided the cDNA or gDNA that made up the material.

This table comes from immunoSEQ multiplex PCR, and its TCRdb copy is limited to in-frame clones, with some not included. The sample consists of approximately 500,000 clones, roughly nine tenths of them appearing once. This CDR3 is 15 amino acids long. V lost 4 bases and J lost 7; bases outside the gene matches: 8. Germline assignment: CDR1 SGHDN and CDR2 FVKESK. The chain combines TRBV14 with TRBJ2-1; 9 positions agree with TRBD2. This clonotype was obtained from a woman aged 45-60 years with COVID-19, enrolled during active disease. The material sequenced was peripheral blood. CDR3 region: CASSPARGGRNEQFF. In DNA, the CDR3 is TGTGCCAGCAGCCCCGCGCGGGGGGGCCGGAATGAGCAGTTCTTC.